The present entry profiles one TCR beta chain with its context. The sample is drawn from a study of T cells in Graves' hyperthyroidism and ophthalmopathy. RNA transcripts were the template for amplifying TCR beta CDR3 regions. First-round RT-PCR with HTBI primers amplified the TCR CDR3 region. TCRdb reprocessed the multiplex PCR reads via MiXCR and lists one record per CDR3 protein. The data contain roughly 800,000 distinct CDR3 sequences, over 35% of them singletons. From germline, CDR1 is ENHRY and CDR2 SYGVKD. The CDR3 loop spans 17 amino acids. This TCR was recovered from a man aged 18 to 30 with Graves' hyperthyroidism. This chain connects TRBV10-3 to TRBJ2-5, with 12 nucleotides matching TRBD1. Input material: blood. The CDR3 sequence: CATSRDRGQYMGETQYF. The CDR3 nucleotides read TGTGCTACATCCCGGGACAGGGGGCAGTACATGGGAGAGACCCAGTACTTC.